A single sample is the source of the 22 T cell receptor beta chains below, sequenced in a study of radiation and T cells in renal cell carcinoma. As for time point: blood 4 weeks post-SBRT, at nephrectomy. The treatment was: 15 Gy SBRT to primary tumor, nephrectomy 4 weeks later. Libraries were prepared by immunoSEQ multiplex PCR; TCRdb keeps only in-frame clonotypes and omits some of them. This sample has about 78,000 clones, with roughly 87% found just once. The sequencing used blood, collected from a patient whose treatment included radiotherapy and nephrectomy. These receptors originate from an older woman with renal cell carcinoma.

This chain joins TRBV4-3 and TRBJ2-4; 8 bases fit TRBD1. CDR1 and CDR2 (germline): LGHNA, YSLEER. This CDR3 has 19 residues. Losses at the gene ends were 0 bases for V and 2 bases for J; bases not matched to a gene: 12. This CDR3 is CASSQDGGQGKTSKNIQYF. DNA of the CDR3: TGCGCCAGCAGCCAAGATGGTGGACAGGGTAAGACTTCCAAAAACATTCAGTACTTC.

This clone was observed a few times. The CDR3 here is CAWSVGQNTEAFF. The CDR3 region has the DNA TGTGCCTGGAGTGTAGGACAGAACACTGAAGCTTTCTTT. V usage is TRBV30 and J usage is TRBJ1-1; D might be TRBD1 (5 bases). CDR1 is GTSNPN, CDR2 SVGIG, per germline (reference sequence). The CDR3 length is 13 residues. Trimming pared 0 bases from V and 1 base from J, leaving 6 bases between.

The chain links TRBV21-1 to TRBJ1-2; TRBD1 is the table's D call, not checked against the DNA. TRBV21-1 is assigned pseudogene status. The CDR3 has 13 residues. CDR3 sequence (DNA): TGTGCCAGCAGCCCGACAGGGCGCTATGGCTACACCTTC. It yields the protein CASSPTGRYGYTF.

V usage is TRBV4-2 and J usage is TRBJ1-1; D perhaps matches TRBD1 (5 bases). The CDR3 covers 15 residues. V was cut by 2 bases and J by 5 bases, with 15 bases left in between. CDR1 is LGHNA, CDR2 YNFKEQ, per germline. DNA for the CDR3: TGTGCCAGCAGCCAACGTGCCTCGGGGGGAACTGAAGCTTTCTTT. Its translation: CASSQRASGGTEAFF.

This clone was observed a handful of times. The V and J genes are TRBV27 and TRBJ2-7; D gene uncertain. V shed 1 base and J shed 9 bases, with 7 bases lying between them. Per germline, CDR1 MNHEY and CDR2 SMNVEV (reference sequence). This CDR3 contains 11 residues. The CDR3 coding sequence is TGTGCCAGCAGTTTATTAAGGGCGCAGTACTTC. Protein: CASSLLRAQYF.

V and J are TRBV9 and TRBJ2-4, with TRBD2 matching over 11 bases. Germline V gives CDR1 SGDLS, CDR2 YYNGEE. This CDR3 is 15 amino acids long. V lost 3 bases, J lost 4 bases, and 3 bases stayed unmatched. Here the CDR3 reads CASSASGGFKNIQYF. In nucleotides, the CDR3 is TGTGCCAGCAGCGCTAGCGGGGGGTTTAAAAACATTCAGTACTTC.

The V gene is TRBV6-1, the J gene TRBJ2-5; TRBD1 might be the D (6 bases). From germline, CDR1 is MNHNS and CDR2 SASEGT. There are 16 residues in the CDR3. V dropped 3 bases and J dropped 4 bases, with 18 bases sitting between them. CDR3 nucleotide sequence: TGTGCCAGCAGTGACGGAATTTCCAGGGGAACAGAGACCCAGTACTTC. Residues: CASSDGISRGTETQYF.

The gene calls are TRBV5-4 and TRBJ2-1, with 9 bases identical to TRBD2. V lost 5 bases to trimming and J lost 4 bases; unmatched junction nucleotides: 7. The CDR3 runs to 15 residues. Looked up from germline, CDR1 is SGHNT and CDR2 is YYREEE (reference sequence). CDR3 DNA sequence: TGTGCCAGCAGGTATCTAGCGGGGCGATACAATGAGCAGTTCTTC. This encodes CASRYLAGRYNEQFF.

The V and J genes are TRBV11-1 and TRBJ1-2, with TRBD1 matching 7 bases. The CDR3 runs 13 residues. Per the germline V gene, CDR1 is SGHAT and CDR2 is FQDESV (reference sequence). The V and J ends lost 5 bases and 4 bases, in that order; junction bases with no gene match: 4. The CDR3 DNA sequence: TGTGCCAGCAGCAGGGGACAGATCTATGGCTACACCTTC. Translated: CASSRGQIYGYTF.

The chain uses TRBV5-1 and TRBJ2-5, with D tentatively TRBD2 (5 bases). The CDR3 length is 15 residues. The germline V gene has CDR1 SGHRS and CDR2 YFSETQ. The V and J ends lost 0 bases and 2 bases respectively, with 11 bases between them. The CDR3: CASSLESRGQETQYF. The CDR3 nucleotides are TGCGCCAGCAGCTTGGAATCCCGGGGTCAAGAGACCCAGTACTTC.

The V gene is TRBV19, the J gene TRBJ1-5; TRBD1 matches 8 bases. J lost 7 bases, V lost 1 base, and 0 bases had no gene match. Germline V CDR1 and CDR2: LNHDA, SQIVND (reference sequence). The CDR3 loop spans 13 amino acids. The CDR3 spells CASSIGQGQPQHF. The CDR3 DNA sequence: TGTGCCAGTAGTATAGGACAGGGGCAGCCCCAGCATTTT.

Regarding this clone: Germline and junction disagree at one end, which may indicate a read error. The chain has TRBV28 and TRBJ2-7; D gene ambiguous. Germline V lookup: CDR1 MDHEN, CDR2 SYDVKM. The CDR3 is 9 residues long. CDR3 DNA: TGTGCCAGCGGAACAGTCCCTAACTTC. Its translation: CASGTVPNF.

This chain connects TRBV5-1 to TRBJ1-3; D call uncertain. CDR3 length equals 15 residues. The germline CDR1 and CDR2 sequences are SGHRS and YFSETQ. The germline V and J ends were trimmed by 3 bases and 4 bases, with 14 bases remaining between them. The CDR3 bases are TGCGCCAGCAGCTCGAATGACCCTAGGGGAAACACCATATATTTT. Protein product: CASSSNDPRGNTIYF. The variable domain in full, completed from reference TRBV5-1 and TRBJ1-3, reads KAGVTQTPRYLIKTRGQQVTLSCSPISGHRSVSWYQQTPGQGLQFLFEYFSETQRNKGNFPGRFSGRQFSNSRSEMNVSTLELGDSALYLCASSSNDPRGNTIYFGEGSWLTVV.

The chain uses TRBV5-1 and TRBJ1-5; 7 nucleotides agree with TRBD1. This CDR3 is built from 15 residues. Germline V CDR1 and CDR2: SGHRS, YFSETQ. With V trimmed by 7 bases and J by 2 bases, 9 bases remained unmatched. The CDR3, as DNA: TGCGCCAGCTCCCTAGGGGGCGAGCGCAATCAGCCCCAGCATTTT. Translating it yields CASSLGGERNQPQHF.

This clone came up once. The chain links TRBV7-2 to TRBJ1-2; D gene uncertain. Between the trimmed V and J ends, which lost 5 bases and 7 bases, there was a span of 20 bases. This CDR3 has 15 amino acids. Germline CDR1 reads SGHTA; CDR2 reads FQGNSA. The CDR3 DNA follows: TGTGCCAGCAGCCCTCGACTAGGGCAAAGGTTTGGCTACACCTTC. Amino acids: CASSPRLGQRFGYTF.

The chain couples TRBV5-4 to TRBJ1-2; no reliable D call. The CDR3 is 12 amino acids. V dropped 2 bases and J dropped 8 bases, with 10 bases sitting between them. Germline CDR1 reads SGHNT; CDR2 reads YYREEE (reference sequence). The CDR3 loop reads CASSLVGKGYTF. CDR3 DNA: TGTGCCAGCAGCTTAGTGGGGAAGGGCTACACCTTC.

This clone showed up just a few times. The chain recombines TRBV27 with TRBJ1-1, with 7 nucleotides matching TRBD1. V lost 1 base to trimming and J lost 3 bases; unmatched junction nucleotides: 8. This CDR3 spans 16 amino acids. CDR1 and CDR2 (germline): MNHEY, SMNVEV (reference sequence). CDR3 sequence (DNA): TGTGCCAGCAGTTTATTGGGGACAGCCACGCACACTGAAGCTTTCTTT. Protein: CASSLLGTATHTEAFF.

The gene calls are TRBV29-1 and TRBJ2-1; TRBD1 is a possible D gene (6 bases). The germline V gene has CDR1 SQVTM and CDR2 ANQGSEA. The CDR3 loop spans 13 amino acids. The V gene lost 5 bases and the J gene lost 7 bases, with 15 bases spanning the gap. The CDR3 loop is CSVQGHGRNEQFF. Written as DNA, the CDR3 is TGCAGCGTTCAGGGACACGGGCGTAATGAGCAGTTCTTC.

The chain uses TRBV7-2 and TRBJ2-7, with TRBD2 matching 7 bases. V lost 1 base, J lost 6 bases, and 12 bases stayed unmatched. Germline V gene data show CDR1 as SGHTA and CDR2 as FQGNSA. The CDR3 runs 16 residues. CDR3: CASSLVTVGGVREQYF. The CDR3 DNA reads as TGTGCCAGCAGCTTAGTGACGGTGGGAGGGGTTCGCGAGCAGTACTTC.

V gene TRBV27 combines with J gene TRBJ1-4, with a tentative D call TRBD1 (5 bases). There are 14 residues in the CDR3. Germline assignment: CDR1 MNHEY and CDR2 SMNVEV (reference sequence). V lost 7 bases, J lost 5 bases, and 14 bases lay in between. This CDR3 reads CASKNQKGNEKLFF. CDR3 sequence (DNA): TGTGCCAGCAAAAATCAAAAGGGGAATGAAAAACTGTTTTTT.

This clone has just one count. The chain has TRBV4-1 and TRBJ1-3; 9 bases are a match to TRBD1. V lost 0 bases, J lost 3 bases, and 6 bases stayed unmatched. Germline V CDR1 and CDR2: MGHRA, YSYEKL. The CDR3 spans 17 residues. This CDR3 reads CASSQDRQGVRGNTIYF. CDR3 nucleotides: TGCGCCAGCAGCCAAGACCGACAGGGGGTTCGTGGAAACACCATATATTTT.

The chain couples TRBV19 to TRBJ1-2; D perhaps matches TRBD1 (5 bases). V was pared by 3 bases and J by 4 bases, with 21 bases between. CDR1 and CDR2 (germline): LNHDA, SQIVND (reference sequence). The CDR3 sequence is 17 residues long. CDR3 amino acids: CASSIFLSRTGTYGYTF. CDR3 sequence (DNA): TGTGCCAGTAGTATCTTTCTAAGCCGCACAGGTACCTATGGCTACACCTTC.